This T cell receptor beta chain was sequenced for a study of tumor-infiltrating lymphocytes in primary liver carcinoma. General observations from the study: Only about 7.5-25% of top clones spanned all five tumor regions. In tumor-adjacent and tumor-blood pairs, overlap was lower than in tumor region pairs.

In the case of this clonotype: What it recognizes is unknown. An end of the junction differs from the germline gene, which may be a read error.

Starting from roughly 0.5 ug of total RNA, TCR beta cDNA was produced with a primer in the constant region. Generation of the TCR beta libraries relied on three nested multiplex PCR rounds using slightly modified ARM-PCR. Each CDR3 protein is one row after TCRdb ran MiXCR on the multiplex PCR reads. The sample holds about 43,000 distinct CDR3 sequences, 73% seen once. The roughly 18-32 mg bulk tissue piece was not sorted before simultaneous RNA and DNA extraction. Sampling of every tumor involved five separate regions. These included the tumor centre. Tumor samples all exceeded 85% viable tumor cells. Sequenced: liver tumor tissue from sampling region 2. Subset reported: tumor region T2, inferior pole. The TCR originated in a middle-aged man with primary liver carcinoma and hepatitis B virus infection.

The CDR3 nucleotides read TGCTCCAGCAGCCCCCAAACAGGGGTCCTAAACACCGGGGAGCGGTTTTTT. Translated: CSSSPQTGVLNTGERFF. The V gene is TRBV4-1, the J gene TRBJ2-2; 7 bases are shared with TRBD1. CDR3 size: 17 residues. CDR1 and CDR2 (germline): MGHRA, YSYEKL.